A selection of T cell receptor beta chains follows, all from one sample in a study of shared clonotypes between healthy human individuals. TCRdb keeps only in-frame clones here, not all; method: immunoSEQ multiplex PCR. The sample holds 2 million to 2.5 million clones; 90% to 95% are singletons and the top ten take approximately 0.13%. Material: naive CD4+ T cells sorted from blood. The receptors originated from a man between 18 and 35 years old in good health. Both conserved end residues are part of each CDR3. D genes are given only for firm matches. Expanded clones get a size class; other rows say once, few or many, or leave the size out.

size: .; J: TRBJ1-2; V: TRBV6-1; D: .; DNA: TGTGCCAGCAGTCGATACAGGGAGGGGGACTATGGCTACACCTTC; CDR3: CASSRYREGDYGYTF
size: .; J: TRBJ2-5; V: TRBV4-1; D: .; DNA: TGCGCCAGCAGCCAAGTTTCCAAAGAGACCCAGTACTTC; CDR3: CASSQVSKETQYF
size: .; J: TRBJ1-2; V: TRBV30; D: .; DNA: TGTGCCTGGAGTGTTTCCCTACAGGTCGGAGGCTACACCTTC; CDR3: CAWSVSLQVGGYTF
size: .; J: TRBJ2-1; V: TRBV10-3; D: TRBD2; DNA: TGTGCCATCAGTGAAGGACTAGCGGGAGTCAATGAGCAGTTCTTC; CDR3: CAISEGLAGVNEQFF
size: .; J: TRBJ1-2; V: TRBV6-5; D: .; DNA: TGTGCCAGCAGAAAACGACAGGCGAACTATGGCTACACCTTC; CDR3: CASRKRQANYGYTF
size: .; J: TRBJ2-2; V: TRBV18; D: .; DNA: TGTGCCAGCTCACCGAATTTTCTAACCGGGGAGCTGTTTTTT; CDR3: CASSPNFLTGELFF
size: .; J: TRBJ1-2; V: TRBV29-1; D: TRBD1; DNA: TGCAGCGTTGGCTCCGCCGGGACAGGGGCTAGCGGCTACACCTTC; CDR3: CSVGSAGTGASGYTF
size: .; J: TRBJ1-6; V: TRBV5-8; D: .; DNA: TGTGCCAGCAGCTTGGCGCGGCAGGCGAGCTCCTATAATTCACCCCTCCACTTT; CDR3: CASSLARQASSYNSPLHF
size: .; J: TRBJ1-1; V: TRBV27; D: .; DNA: TGTGCCAGCAGCCTCCGGACTTTCACTGAAGCTTTCTTT; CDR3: CASSLRTFTEAFF
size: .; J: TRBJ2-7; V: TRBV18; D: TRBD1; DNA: TGTGCCAGCTCACCGAGGAGGGACAGGGGGTTATACGAGCAGTACTTC; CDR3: CASSPRRDRGLYEQYF
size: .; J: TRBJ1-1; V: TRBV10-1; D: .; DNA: TGCGCCAGCAGTGAGTCGGCATCCAGGAACACTGAAGCTTTCTTT; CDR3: CASSESASRNTEAFF
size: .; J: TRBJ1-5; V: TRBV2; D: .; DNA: TGTGCCAGCACCTCGGACAGTTTTGAAGTCCAGCCCCAGCATTTT; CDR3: CASTSDSFEVQPQHF
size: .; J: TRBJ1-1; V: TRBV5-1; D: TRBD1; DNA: TGCGCCAGCAGCTTGGCTCCCCAAACAGGGGGCGAGGGGTACACTGAAGCTTTCTTT; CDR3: CASSLAPQTGGEGYTEAFF
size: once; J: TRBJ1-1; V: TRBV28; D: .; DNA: TGTGCCAGCGGACTCTTGGAACTCGACCGTGAGGCTTTCTTT; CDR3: CASGLLELDREAFF
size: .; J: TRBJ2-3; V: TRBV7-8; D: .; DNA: TGTGCCAGCAGCCCCGGTGTCCGCACAGATACGCAGTATTTT; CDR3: CASSPGVRTDTQYF
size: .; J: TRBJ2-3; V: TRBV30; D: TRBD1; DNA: TGTGCCTGGAGTACTAACAGGGGAGATACGCAGTATTTT; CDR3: CAWSTNRGDTQYF
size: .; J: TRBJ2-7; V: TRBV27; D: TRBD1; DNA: TGTGCCAGCAGTTCGAGGGACAGGGGAGAGTACGAGCAGTACTTC; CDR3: CASSSRDRGEYEQYF
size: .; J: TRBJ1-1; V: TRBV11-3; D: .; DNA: TGTGCCAGCAGCTTAGGGGAGAACACTGAAGCTTTCTTT; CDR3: CASSLGENTEAFF
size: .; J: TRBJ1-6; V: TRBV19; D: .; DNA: TGTGCCAGCCAAGGACAAAATAATTCACCCCTCCACTTT; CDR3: CASQGQNNSPLHF
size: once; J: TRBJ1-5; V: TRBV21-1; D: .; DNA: TGTGCCAGCAGAGGGACAGGGGTAATTGATCAGCCCCAGCATTTT; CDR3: CASRGTGVIDQPQHF
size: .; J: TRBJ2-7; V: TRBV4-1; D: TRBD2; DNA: TGCGCCAGCAGCCAAGATAGCGGGAGGGCCTACGAGCAGTACTTC; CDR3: CASSQDSGRAYEQYF
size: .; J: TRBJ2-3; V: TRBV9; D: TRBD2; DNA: TGTGCCAGCAGCGTAGATTATGGGACTAGCGGGGGGGCAAGCACAGATACGCAGTATTTT; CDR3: CASSVDYGTSGGASTDTQYF
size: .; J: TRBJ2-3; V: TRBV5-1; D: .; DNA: TGCGCCAGCAGCGTCCATACGACGGCCCAGGGGGATACGCAGTATTTT; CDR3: CASSVHTTAQGDTQYF